A few counts support the clone carrying this TCR beta chain. Its specificity is not known. This record belongs to a study of T cell repertoires in cytomegalovirus infection. About the study: Public TCR beta signatures provided an indication of both CMV infection and a matching HLA type.

This CDR3 comprises 12 residues. Trimming at V came to 6 bases and at J to 8 bases, leaving 3 bases not matched to a gene. Germline lookup yields CDR1 LNHDA and CDR2 SQIVND (reference sequence). Study-level results: Clonotypes of TCR beta that were HLA-C-restricted and CMV-specific dominated the ex vivo response.

MiXCR, applied by TCRdb to the reads, yields one record per CDR3 protein. The table records a few hundred thousand distinct CDR3 sequences, about 25% of them present only once. The sequence was collected from a human donor in good health (CMV status not recorded). Some clones in this sample may be carry-over from other donors' samples. The chain is built from TRBV19 and TRBJ2-1; 8 bases fit TRBD1. Sequenced: PBMCs. The CDR3 sequence is CASSGQGYEQFF. CDR3 coding DNA: TGTGCCAGTAGCGGACAGGGCTATGAGCAGTTCTTC.